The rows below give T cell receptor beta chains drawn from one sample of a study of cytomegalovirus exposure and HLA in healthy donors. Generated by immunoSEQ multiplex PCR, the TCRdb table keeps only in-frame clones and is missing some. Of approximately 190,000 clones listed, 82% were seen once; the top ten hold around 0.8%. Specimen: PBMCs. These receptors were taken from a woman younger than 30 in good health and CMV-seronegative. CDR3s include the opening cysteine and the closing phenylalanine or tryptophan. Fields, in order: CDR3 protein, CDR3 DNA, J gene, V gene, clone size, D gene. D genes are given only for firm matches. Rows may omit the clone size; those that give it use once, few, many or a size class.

cdr3_aa: CASSHRGTPAFF
cdr3_nt: TGTGCCAGCAGTCACCGCGGGACTCCAGCTTTCTTT
j_call: TRBJ1-1
v_call: TRBV6-5
clone_size: .
d_call: .

cdr3_aa: CASSEQGAMNTEAFF
cdr3_nt: TGTGCCAGCTCAGAGCAGGGGGCGATGAACACTGAAGCTTTCTTT
j_call: TRBJ1-1
v_call: TRBV18
clone_size: .
d_call: TRBD1

cdr3_aa: CAWSRNYGYTF
cdr3_nt: TGTGCCTGGAGCAGGAACTATGGCTACACCTTC
j_call: TRBJ1-2
v_call: TRBV30
clone_size: few
d_call: .

cdr3_aa: CASRRTQGRTEAFF
cdr3_nt: TGTGCCAGCAGGAGAACACAGGGGCGCACTGAAGCTTTCTTT
j_call: TRBJ1-1
v_call: TRBV28
clone_size: .
d_call: TRBD1

cdr3_aa: CSVGDTGELFF
cdr3_nt: TGCAGCGTTGGAGACACCGGGGAGCTGTTTTTT
j_call: TRBJ2-2
v_call: TRBV29-1
clone_size: once
d_call: .

cdr3_aa: CASSQSGRVTGELFF
cdr3_nt: TGTGCCAGCAGTCAAAGCGGGAGAGTCACCGGGGAGCTGTTTTTT
j_call: TRBJ2-2
v_call: TRBV5-4
clone_size: once
d_call: TRBD2

cdr3_aa: CASSLQGFIAKNIQYF
cdr3_nt: TGTGCCAGCAGTCTACAGGGGTTCATAGCCAAAAACATTCAGTACTTC
j_call: TRBJ2-4
v_call: TRBV2
clone_size: .
d_call: TRBD1

cdr3_aa: CASTGTKNTGELFF
cdr3_nt: TGCGCCAGCACCGGGACTAAGAACACCGGGGAGCTGTTTTTT
j_call: TRBJ2-2
v_call: TRBV10-2
clone_size: .
d_call: TRBD2

cdr3_aa: CASSYTDRDSRGYTF
cdr3_nt: TGTGCCAGCAGTTACACTGACAGGGACTCTAGGGGCTACACCTTC
j_call: TRBJ1-2
v_call: TRBV6-5
clone_size: .
d_call: TRBD1

cdr3_aa: CASSDQGVGELFF
cdr3_nt: TGTGCCAGCAGTGACCAGGGGGTCGGGGAGCTGTTTTTT
j_call: TRBJ2-2
v_call: TRBV6-1
clone_size: few
d_call: TRBD1

cdr3_aa: CASSMRSGSEAFF
cdr3_nt: TGTGCCAGTAGTATGAGATCGGGGAGTGAAGCTTTCTTT
j_call: TRBJ1-1
v_call: TRBV19
clone_size: .
d_call: .

cdr3_aa: CASTVWGRFGEAQYF
cdr3_nt: TGTGCCAGCACCGTCTGGGGTCGGTTTGGGGAGGCCCAGTACTTC
j_call: TRBJ2-5
v_call: TRBV2
clone_size: .
d_call: .

cdr3_aa: CASIDQVPPYEQYF
cdr3_nt: TGTGCCAGCATCGATCAGGTGCCACCCTACGAGCAGTACTTC
j_call: TRBJ2-7
v_call: TRBV27
clone_size: .
d_call: .

cdr3_aa: CASSLAGLNTGELFF
cdr3_nt: TGTGCCAGCAGCTTAGCGGGACTCAACACCGGGGAGCTGTTTTTT
j_call: TRBJ2-2
v_call: TRBV7-9
clone_size: .
d_call: .

cdr3_aa: CASSSGTSGRMNEQFF
cdr3_nt: TGTGCCAGCAGTTCCGGGACTAGCGGGAGGATGAATGAGCAGTTCTTC
j_call: TRBJ2-1
v_call: TRBV27
clone_size: once
d_call: TRBD2

cdr3_aa: CSVRSMGGETQYF
cdr3_nt: TGCAGCGTTAGATCGATGGGGGGAGAGACCCAGTACTTC
j_call: TRBJ2-5
v_call: TRBV29-1
clone_size: .
d_call: .

cdr3_aa: CASSTTLGQFF
cdr3_nt: TGTGCCAGTAGTACTACTCTAGGGCAGTTCTTC
j_call: TRBJ2-1
v_call: TRBV19
clone_size: .
d_call: .

cdr3_aa: CASSETGLAGNEQFF
cdr3_nt: TGTGCCAGCAGTGAGACGGGGCTAGCGGGAAATGAGCAGTTCTTC
j_call: TRBJ2-1
v_call: TRBV2
clone_size: .
d_call: TRBD2

cdr3_aa: CAISTEFLGAHGYTF
cdr3_nt: TGTGCCATCAGTACCGAATTTTTGGGGGCGCATGGCTACACCTTC
j_call: TRBJ1-2
v_call: TRBV10-3
clone_size: once
d_call: .

cdr3_aa: CSVVAPLTGYEQYF
cdr3_nt: TGCAGCGTTGTTGCCCCCCTGACGGGCTACGAGCAGTACTTC
j_call: TRBJ2-7
v_call: TRBV29-1
clone_size: .
d_call: .

cdr3_aa: CASLDIDGNQPQHF
cdr3_nt: TGTGCCAGCTTGGACATCGACGGCAATCAGCCCCAGCATTTT
j_call: TRBJ1-5
v_call: TRBV6-5
clone_size: .
d_call: .

cdr3_aa: CASSYDRGYEQYF
cdr3_nt: TGTGCCAGCAGTTACGACCGGGGCTACGAGCAGTACTTC
j_call: TRBJ2-7
v_call: TRBV6-6
clone_size: .
d_call: .

cdr3_aa: CASSEAGGDQPQHF
cdr3_nt: TGTGCCAGCAGTGAAGCAGGGGGCGATCAGCCCCAGCATTTT
j_call: TRBJ1-5
v_call: TRBV6-1
clone_size: .
d_call: TRBD1

cdr3_aa: CASRLAGKLYEQYF
cdr3_nt: TGTGCCAGCAGGCTAGCGGGTAAGCTCTACGAGCAGTACTTC
j_call: TRBJ2-7
v_call: TRBV11-2
clone_size: .
d_call: TRBD2

cdr3_aa: CASSLEVGRYEQYF
cdr3_nt: TGTGCCAGCAGCCTCGAGGTCGGGAGATACGAGCAGTACTTC
j_call: TRBJ2-7
v_call: TRBV7-8
clone_size: .
d_call: .

cdr3_aa: CASSSGASTDTQYF
cdr3_nt: TGTGCCAGCAGCTCTGGGGCTAGCACAGATACGCAGTATTTT
j_call: TRBJ2-3
v_call: TRBV7-3
clone_size: .
d_call: .

cdr3_aa: CASTQANNEKLFF
cdr3_nt: TGTGCCAGCACCCAGGCGAATAATGAAAAACTGTTTTTT
j_call: TRBJ1-4
v_call: TRBV6-1
clone_size: .
d_call: .

cdr3_aa: CASSLPGVPYEQYF
cdr3_nt: TGTGCCAGCAGCTTACCTGGAGTACCCTACGAGCAGTACTTC
j_call: TRBJ2-7
v_call: TRBV7-2
clone_size: .
d_call: .

cdr3_aa: CASKVRGLNTGELFF
cdr3_nt: TGTGCCAGCAAAGTCCGAGGACTTAACACCGGGGAGCTGTTTTTT
j_call: TRBJ2-2
v_call: TRBV27
clone_size: .
d_call: .

cdr3_aa: CASSLGATLRGYTF
cdr3_nt: TGTGCCAGCAGCTTGGGCGCAACTCTCCGGGGCTACACCTTC
j_call: TRBJ1-2
v_call: TRBV5-5
clone_size: .
d_call: .

cdr3_aa: CASSFFGGRHELFF
cdr3_nt: TGTGCCAGCAGCTTCTTCGGGGGGCGGCATGAACTGTTTTTT
j_call: TRBJ1-4
v_call: TRBV7-2
clone_size: .
d_call: .

cdr3_aa: CASSLDVAGGPVFIYEQYF
cdr3_nt: TGTGCCAGCAGTTTAGACGTTGCGGGAGGGCCTGTCTTTATATACGAGCAGTACTTC
j_call: TRBJ2-7
v_call: TRBV28
clone_size: .
d_call: TRBD2

cdr3_aa: CASSYDDRMHEQFF
cdr3_nt: TGTGCCAGCAGTTACGACGACAGGATGCATGAGCAGTTCTTC
j_call: TRBJ2-1
v_call: TRBV6-6
clone_size: .
d_call: .

cdr3_aa: CASSLGFSGNTEAFF
cdr3_nt: TGTGCCAGCAGCTTAGGTTTTTCGGGGAACACTGAAGCTTTCTTT
j_call: TRBJ1-1
v_call: TRBV7-2
clone_size: .
d_call: .

cdr3_aa: CASSLEGTGGYGYTF
cdr3_nt: TGCGCCAGCAGCTTGGAGGGGACTGGGGGGTATGGCTACACCTTC
j_call: TRBJ1-2
v_call: TRBV5-1
clone_size: .
d_call: .

cdr3_aa: CASSLDSRGGTLGELFF
cdr3_nt: TGTGCCAGCAGCTTAGACTCACGGGGGGGGACCCTTGGGGAACTGTTTTTT
j_call: TRBJ1-4
v_call: TRBV11-2
clone_size: .
d_call: .

cdr3_aa: CARSLVTSSVYNEQFF
cdr3_nt: TGTGCCAGAAGCTTGGTAACTAGCTCCGTCTACAATGAGCAGTTCTTC
j_call: TRBJ2-1
v_call: TRBV5-3
clone_size: .
d_call: .

cdr3_aa: CASSPPDYDEQFF
cdr3_nt: TGTGCCAGCAGCCCGCCCGACTACGATGAGCAGTTCTTC
j_call: TRBJ2-1
v_call: TRBV7-7
clone_size: .
d_call: .

cdr3_aa: CASSQAGRGLDYGYTF
cdr3_nt: TGTGCCAGCAGCCAAGCGGGCAGGGGGCTAGACTATGGCTACACCTTC
j_call: TRBJ1-2
v_call: TRBV14
clone_size: .
d_call: TRBD1

cdr3_aa: CASSTGQVADTQYF
cdr3_nt: TGTGCCAGCAGCACAGGCCAAGTCGCAGATACGCAGTATTTT
j_call: TRBJ2-3
v_call: TRBV11-1
clone_size: .
d_call: .